This record concerns one TCR beta chain sequence. Its specificity is not known. TCRB transcripts that were expressed got sequenced, as all of the isolated RNA had been reverse transcribed. Only in-frame clones appear in the TCRdb table, and some are missing; sequencing was by immunoSEQ multiplex PCR. The sample holds 450,000 to 550,000 clones; approximately 31% are singletons and the top ten take 0.05% to 0.065%. This sample stems from a study of beta chain features in type 1 diabetes. Regarding the study as a whole: Fewer insertions but more deletions were seen at VDJ junctions in type 1 diabetes patients.

Trimming removed 3 bases at V and 0 bases at J, with 20 bases between. Germline loops: CDR1 GTSNPN, CDR2 SVGIG (reference sequence). The CDR3 has 17 residues. The V call is TRBV30, the J call TRBJ1-2, with TRBD1 as a possible D gene (5 bases). Sequencing used naive CD4+ T cells from blood. The sequence came from a man aged 18 to 29 in good health. The CDR3 sequence is CAWSHKGGTPANYGYTF. DNA for the CDR3: TGTGCCTGGAGCCACAAGGGAGGGACCCCTGCTAACTATGGCTACACCTTC.